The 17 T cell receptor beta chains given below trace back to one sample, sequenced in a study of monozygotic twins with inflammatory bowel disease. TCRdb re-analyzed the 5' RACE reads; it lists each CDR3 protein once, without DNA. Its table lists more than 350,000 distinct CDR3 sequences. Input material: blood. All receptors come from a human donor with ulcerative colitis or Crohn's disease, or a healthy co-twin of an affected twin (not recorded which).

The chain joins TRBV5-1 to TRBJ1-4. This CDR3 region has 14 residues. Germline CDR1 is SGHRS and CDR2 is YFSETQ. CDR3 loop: CASSLVATNEKLFF.

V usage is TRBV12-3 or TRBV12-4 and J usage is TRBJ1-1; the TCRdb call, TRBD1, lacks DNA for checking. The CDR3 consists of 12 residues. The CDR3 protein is CASSLTGFRAFF.

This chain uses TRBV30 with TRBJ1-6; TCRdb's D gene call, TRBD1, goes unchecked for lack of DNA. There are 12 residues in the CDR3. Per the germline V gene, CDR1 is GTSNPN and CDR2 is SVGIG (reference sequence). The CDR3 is CAGTGGDSPLHF.

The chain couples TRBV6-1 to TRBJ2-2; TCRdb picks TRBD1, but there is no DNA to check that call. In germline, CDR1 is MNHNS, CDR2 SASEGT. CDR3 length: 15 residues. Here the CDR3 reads CASSRTGANTGELFF.

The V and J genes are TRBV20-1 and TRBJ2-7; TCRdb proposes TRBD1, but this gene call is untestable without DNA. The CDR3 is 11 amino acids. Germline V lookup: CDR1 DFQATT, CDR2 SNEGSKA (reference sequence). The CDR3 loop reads CSAGDRKEQYF.

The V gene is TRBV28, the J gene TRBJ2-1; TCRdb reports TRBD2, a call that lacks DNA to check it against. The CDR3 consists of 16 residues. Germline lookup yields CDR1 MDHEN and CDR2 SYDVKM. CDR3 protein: CASSPMTSGRVGEQFF.

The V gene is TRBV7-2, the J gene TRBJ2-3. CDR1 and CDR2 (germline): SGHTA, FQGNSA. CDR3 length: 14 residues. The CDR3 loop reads CASSLLGWADTQYF.

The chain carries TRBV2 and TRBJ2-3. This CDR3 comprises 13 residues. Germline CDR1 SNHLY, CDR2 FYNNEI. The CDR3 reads CASAAISPDTQYF.

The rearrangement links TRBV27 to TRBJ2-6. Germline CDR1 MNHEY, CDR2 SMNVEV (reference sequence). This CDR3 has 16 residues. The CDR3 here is CASSPTRSSGANVLTF.

Here the CDR3 reads CASRRGQGPNQPQHF. This sequence joins TRBV6-2 or TRBV6-3 and TRBJ1-5; without DNA, the TCRdb call of TRBD1 cannot be checked. The germline CDR1 and CDR2 sequences are MNHEY and SVGEGT. The CDR3 covers 15 residues.

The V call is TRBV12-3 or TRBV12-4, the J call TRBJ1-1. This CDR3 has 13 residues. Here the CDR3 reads CASSAWGDDAAFF.

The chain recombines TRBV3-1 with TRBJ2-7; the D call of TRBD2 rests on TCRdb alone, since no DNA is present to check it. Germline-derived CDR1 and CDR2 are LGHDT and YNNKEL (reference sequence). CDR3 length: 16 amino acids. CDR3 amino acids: CASSQGLAGGPNEQYF.

CDR3 residues: CASSLQDLPYEQYF. The chain carries TRBV19 and TRBJ2-7; lacking DNA, the TRBD2 call made by TCRdb goes unchecked. Germline V gene sequence: CDR1 LNHDA, CDR2 SQIVND (reference sequence). The CDR3 runs to 14 residues. The whole variable domain, filled in from reference TRBV19 and TRBJ2-7, reads DGGITQSPKYLFRKEGQNVTLSCEQNLNHDAMYWYRQDPGQGLRLIYYSQIVNDFQKGDIAEGYSVSREKKESFPLTVTSAQKNPTAFYLCASSLQDLPYEQYFGPGTRLTVT.

This chain's CDR3 is CSANRQGPDTQYF. V usage is TRBV20-1 and J usage is TRBJ2-3; as DNA is missing, the TRBD1 call by TCRdb cannot be tested. CDR1 is DFQATT, CDR2 SNEGSKA, per germline (reference sequence). The CDR3 loop spans 13 amino acids.

CDR3 in amino acids: CASSEITGGETQYF. The rearrangement uses TRBV5-4 and TRBJ2-5; the TRBD2 assignment by TCRdb is unverifiable without DNA. Germline V gene sequence: CDR1 SGHNT, CDR2 YYREEE (reference sequence). This CDR3 is 14 amino acids long.

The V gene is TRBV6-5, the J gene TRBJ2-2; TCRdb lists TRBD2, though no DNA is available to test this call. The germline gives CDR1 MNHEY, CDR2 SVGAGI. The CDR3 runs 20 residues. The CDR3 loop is CASSPFTRTSGGGNTGELFF.

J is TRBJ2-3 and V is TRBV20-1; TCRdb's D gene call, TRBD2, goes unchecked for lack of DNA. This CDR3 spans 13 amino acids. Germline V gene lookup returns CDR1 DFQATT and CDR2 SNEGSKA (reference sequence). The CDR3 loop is CSAELAGTDTQYF.